Listed here is a single T cell receptor (beta chain). As yet, its antigen is unknown. The PCR contained 60 Vbeta and 13 Jbeta primers. TCRdb's table, derived via immunoSEQ multiplex PCR, lists solely in-frame clones and lacks some. The sample contains 130,000 or so clones, more than 70% of which appear only once. The data belong to a study of cytomegalovirus exposure and HLA in healthy donors. The CDR3 sequence is 12 residues long. Losses at the gene ends were 4 bases for V and 5 bases for J; bases not matched to a gene: 2. Germline loops: CDR1 SGHTA, CDR2 FQGNSA. General study findings and limits: Trimming of TCR beta V- and J-genes showed a link, identified in a later analysis, to a missense DCLRE1C variant. Using the classifier, cytomegalovirus status was reportedly diagnosed with high specificity and sensitivity. Among TCR sequences, most were rare, though some public TCRs appeared in many donors.

The receptor was isolated from a man in his forties in good health and CMV-seronegative. The specimen sequenced was PBMCs. The chain links TRBV7-2 to TRBJ2-7, with 7 bases lining up with TRBD1. The CDR3 reads CASSSGTDEQYF. The DNA of the CDR3 is TGTGCCAGCAGCTCTGGGACAGACGAGCAGTACTTC.